The T cell receptor (beta chain) described here comes from a study of blood T cell repertoires in COVID-19. Source study methods: Amplification of reference gene primers was used by the study to estimate nucleated cell counts. Assay used: immunoSEQ multiplex PCR; TCRdb lists only in-frame clones, some missing. V, J and clone size are taken as reported in that table, and D and trimming were inferred from the DNA itself. The repertoire consists of 150,000 to 200,000 clones, with more than 75% occurring once and the leading ten covering just under 2.5%. CDR1 and CDR2 (germline): SGHTA, FQGTGA. The CDR3 is 15 residues long. The ends were cut back, 1 base at V and 1 base at J, with 8 bases in the middle.

The rearrangement links TRBV7-3 to TRBJ2-4, with D perhaps matching TRBD1 (6 bases). Input material: peripheral blood. The sequence was collected from a man in his forties with active or convalescent COVID-19. CDR3 bases: TGTGCCAGCAGCTTAAGCCAGGGGGCCAAAAACATTCAGTACTTC. Amino acids: CASSLSQGAKNIQYF.